The 8 T cell receptor beta chains below come from one sample, sequenced in a study of OX40 agonist ivuxolimab in advanced cancers. Repertoires were generated with immunoSEQ multiplex PCR, while TCRdb's copy carries only in-frame clones and drops some. The data hold about 65,000 clones, with approximately 89% observed a single time. Sequencing was performed on CD4+ or CD8+ T cells sorted from blood, taken in a trial of the OX40 agonist ivuxolimab. These receptors were collected from an adult with an advanced solid tumor such as melanoma, head and neck, liver or kidney cancer.

V and J are TRBV5-1 and TRBJ2-1, with 9 bases matching TRBD2. V dropped 4 bases and J dropped 2; count of bases not matched to a gene: 4. The CDR3 extends over 15 amino acids. CDR1 and CDR2 from the germline V gene are SGHRS and YFSETQ. CDR3 sequence (DNA): TGCGCCAGCAGCATGAGCGGGGGGACCTACAATGAGCAGTTCTTC. This gives the protein CASSMSGGTYNEQFF.

V and J are TRBV5-1 and TRBJ2-5, with 7 bases lining up with TRBD2. With 4 bases clipped from V and 1 base from J, the junction kept 4 bases outside the gene matches. This CDR3 comprises 14 residues. Germline loops: CDR1 SGHRS, CDR2 YFSETQ. The CDR3 reads CASSGTSAQETQYF. In DNA form, the CDR3 reads TGCGCCAGCAGCGGAACTAGCGCCCAAGAGACCCAGTACTTC.

The sample holds a few counts of this clone. The chain uses TRBV2 and TRBJ1-1, with D perhaps matching TRBD1 (5 bases). Germline lookup yields CDR1 SNHLY and CDR2 FYNNEI. Trimming removed 7 bases at V and 6 bases at J, with 9 bases between. The CDR3 covers 11 residues. CDR3: CASTFRAEAFF. CDR3 DNA: TGTGCCAGCACATTCAGGGCTGAAGCTTTCTTT.

The rearrangement links TRBV7-8 to TRBJ1-5; weak D call: TRBD1 (5 bases). Deletions cut 3 bases from V and 5 bases from J, with 8 bases between. Germline CDR1 SGHVS, CDR2 FQNEAQ. The CDR3 loop spans 13 amino acids. As DNA, the CDR3 is TGTGCCAGCAGCTTCGGCAGGGATCAGCCCCAGCATTTT. It codes for CASSFGRDQPQHF.

The rearrangement uses TRBV30 and TRBJ1-5, with D unresolved. The CDR3 runs 13 residues. CDR1 GTSNPN and CDR2 SVGIG come from the germline V gene (reference sequence). V lost 2 bases to trimming and J lost 0 bases, with 5 bases between them. The CDR3 DNA follows: TGTGCCTGGAGTTCGCATAGCAATCAGCCCCAGCATTTT. Its protein product is CAWSSHSNQPQHF.

The CDR3 region is CASSTRQGPLETQYF. The CDR3 DNA follows: TGTGCCAGCAGCACGAGACAGGGGCCTCTGGAGACCCAGTACTTC. The chain carries TRBV5-5 and TRBJ2-5; TRBD1 agrees at 8 bases. The germline CDR1 and CDR2 sequences are SGHKS and YYEKEE (reference sequence). V lost 4 bases and J lost 5; bases outside the gene matches: 10. The CDR3 runs 15 residues.

This chain links TRBV5-1 with TRBJ1-3; D unresolved. V lost 0 bases, J lost 0 bases, and 10 bases lay in between. This CDR3 contains 16 residues. Germline CDR1 and CDR2: SGHRS and YFSETQ. CDR3 protein: CASSLEALGSGNTIYF. Written as DNA, the CDR3 is TGCGCCAGCAGCTTGGAAGCCCTAGGCTCTGGAAACACCATATATTTT.

The chain links TRBV27 to TRBJ1-5; D possibly corresponds to TRBD1 (5 bases). Looked up from germline, CDR1 is MNHEY and CDR2 is SMNVEV (reference sequence). The V end lost 6 bases, the J end lost 4 bases, and 10 bases lay between the germline ends. The CDR3 loop spans 13 amino acids. The CDR3 sequence: CASRLTANQPQHF. DNA of the CDR3: TGTGCCAGCAGGTTGACAGCTAATCAGCCCCAGCATTTT.